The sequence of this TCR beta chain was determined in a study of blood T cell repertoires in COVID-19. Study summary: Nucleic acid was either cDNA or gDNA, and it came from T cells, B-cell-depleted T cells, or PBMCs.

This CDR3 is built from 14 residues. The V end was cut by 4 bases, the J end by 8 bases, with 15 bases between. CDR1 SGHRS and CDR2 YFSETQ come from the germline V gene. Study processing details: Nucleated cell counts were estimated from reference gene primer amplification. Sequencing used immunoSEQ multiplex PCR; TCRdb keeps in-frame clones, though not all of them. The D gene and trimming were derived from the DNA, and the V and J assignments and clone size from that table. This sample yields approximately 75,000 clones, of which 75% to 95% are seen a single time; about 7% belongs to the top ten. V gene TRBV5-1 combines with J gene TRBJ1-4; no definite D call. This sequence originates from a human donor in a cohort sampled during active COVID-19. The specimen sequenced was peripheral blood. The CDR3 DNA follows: TGCGCCAGCAGCAACCGGCTACGGAGAGAAAAACTGTTTTTT. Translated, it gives CASSNRLRREKLFF.